This T cell receptor (beta chain) was observed in a study of T cell responses to AZD1222 COVID-19 vaccine. This CDR3 comprises 13 residues. CDR1 is SQVTM and CDR2 is ANQGSEA in the germline V gene. The ends were cut back, 6 bases at V and 5 bases at J, with 13 bases in the middle. Measured with immunoSEQ multiplex PCR; TCRdb has only the in-frame clones, and not every one. In the table there are about 83,000 clones, 85% to 95% of which are singletons. The clonotype originates from an adult who received the AZD1222 COVID-19 vaccine. The material sequenced was peripheral blood, taken 28 days after the second AZD1222 dose. V and J are TRBV29-1 and TRBJ1-4, with D perhaps TRBD1 (5 bases). As DNA, the CDR3 is TGCAGCGTCCGGATGGACACCAATGAAAAACTGTTTTTT. Its protein product is CSVRMDTNEKLFF.